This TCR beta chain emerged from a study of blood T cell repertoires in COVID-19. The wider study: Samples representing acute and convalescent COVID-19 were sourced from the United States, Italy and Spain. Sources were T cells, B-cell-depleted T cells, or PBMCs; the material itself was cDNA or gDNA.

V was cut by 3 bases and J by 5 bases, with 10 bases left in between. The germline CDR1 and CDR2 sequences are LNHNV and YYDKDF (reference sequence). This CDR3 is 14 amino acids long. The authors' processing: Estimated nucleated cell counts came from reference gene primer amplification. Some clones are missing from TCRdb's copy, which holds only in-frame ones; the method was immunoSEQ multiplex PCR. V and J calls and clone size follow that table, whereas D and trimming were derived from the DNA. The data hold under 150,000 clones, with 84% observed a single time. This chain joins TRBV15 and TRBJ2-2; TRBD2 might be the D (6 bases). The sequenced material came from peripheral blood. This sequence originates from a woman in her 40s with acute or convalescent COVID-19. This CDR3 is CATSRGRGTGELFF. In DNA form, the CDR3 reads TGTGCCACCAGCAGGGGCCGGGGGACCGGGGAGCTGTTTTTT.